This T cell receptor (beta chain) was found in a study of cytomegalovirus exposure and HLA in healthy donors (dated by TCRdb to about 2017). Study-level background: According to an earlier analysis of 550 to 750 of the donors, 150 million to 200 million T cells yielded roughly 100 million unique TCR beta sequences and less than 300 Gb of sequence data. A later analysis re-examined previously published TCR beta repertoires from 610 or so donors and added high-resolution HLA genotyping to investigate patterns of TCR occurrence. In the later analysis, no new phenotypic data were used to find candidate immune exposures; instead, reliance was placed on TCR beta sequences and their occurrence across donors. In an earlier analysis of roughly 600 of the donors, high-throughput TCR beta sequencing was used to judge whether each TCR beta V gene segment behaved as functional or pseudogenic. High-throughput TCR immunosequencing, statistical association of individual TCRs with disease status, and machine learning were combined to predict cytomegalovirus infection status. Class I and class II HLA loci were covered by the typing at four-digit resolution. A separate validation cohort of more than 100 different subjects was used in addition to the approximately 700-subject first cohort. All discovery cohort repertoires had been generated using a single sequencing platform. Among almost 400 genotyped donors of the cohort, an average of 235,054 unique TCR beta nucleotide sequences were sequenced per donor, 15% to 20% of them non-productive. The T cell repertoires of 550 to 850 subjects were profiled by immunosequencing and related to cytomegalovirus serostatus. A later genetic analysis took genome-wide SNP genotypes for about three fifths of the 666 donors and used that subset as a discovery cohort. Donor age, sex, ethnicity and CMV serostatus were collected together with the repertoire data. The number of donors typed differed by locus, with roughly 629-640 for A, B, C, DRB1 and DQB1, around 520 for DQA1, nearly 610 for DPA1, and approximately 470 for DPB1. Because of strong linkage in the cohort, four to six DR-DQ haplotypes were treated as single units for association and clustering. The study aimed to test whether cataloging public T cell receptors could reveal signatures of past pathogen exposure. An early release covering 500 to 750 HLA-typed donors comprised 250 to 350 gigabases of sequencing data and about 90 million unique TCR sequences. Of the 300 to 450 genotyped donors, roughly 76% were placed in the genetic ancestry cluster associated with self-reported Caucasian donors. Points the paper makes about the study in general: Correlated functional status among segregating V segments might reflect linkage disequilibrium, but an unknown experimental factor could not be ruled out. An earlier analysis of 587 of the donors showed that most TCR beta V segments appeared in productive rearrangements either about 87% or about 30% of the time, which broadly matched IMGT annotations. Presence/absence analyses assumed roughly uniform sequencing depth across donors, an assumption that may not hold. The authors suggested that the approach could potentially be generalized to other disease states and immunological phenotypes. In a later analysis, several top co-occurrence clusters were reported to appear linked to parvovirus B19, influenza, CMV and Epstein-Barr virus. In this cohort, only TCR beta chains were sequenced, and detectable features were limited by the absence of alpha or paired-chain data. A group of highly shared sequence variants was considered likely to be a technical artifact of the sequencing pipeline. According to a later analysis, most CMV-associated TCR beta chains appeared to be HLA-restricted, and the HLA associations seemed to be driven largely by CMV exposure. Approximately 18 rarely observed V segments, including chromosome 9 orphons, were excluded from the earlier analysis of several hundred of the donors because counts were too low. Across donors, most TCR sequences were observed very rarely, whereas some public TCRs were present in many individuals. In a later analysis, the rate of TCR association differed among HLA loci, with DRB1 alleles having the most associated TCRs and HLA-C alleles having the fewest. CMV serostatus was the only immune exposure information available for the cohort. In a later analysis, HLA-associated TCR beta chains showed more clonal expansion and lower generation probabilities than non-associated chains that were equally common. The classifier was reported to diagnose cytomegalovirus status with high specificity and sensitivity in both the original cohort and the validation cohort. Strong co-occurrence of HLA alleles, especially DR and DQ, made assigning TCR associations to individual alleles difficult. At a false discovery rate of 0.05, a later analysis linked 16,951 TCR beta sequences to specific HLA alleles. A total of 150 to 200 TCR beta chains were listed by the study as associated with cytomegalovirus. According to a later genetic analysis, donors in an Asian-associated ancestry cluster had fewer N-insertions in productive TCRs than the approximately 630-donor mean. Because HLA typing was unavailable for some donors at each locus, only the typed subset was used in association tests. A further reported finding was that TCR beta sequences accurately predicted the HLA-A and HLA-B alleles for most subjects in the first cohort. In vitro tests confirmed that a few of the cytomegalovirus-associated TCR beta chains recognize cytomegalovirus antigens. In a later genetic analysis, a missense DCLRE1C variant was associated with V-gene and J-gene trimming of TCR beta chains, and the association was replicated in an independent cohort.

A word on this clone: The antigen it recognizes is unknown. No base qualities exist here, and no much larger clone lies one base off it.

Receptor libraries were prepared by the immunoSEQ multiplex PCR assay. For the multiplex PCR, a mixture combining 60 forward primers for TCR Vbeta segments and 13 reverse primers for TCR Jbeta segments was used. The CDR3 region of rearranged TCR beta genes was amplified from genomic DNA with a multiplex PCR assay. The amplified TCR beta libraries were sequenced on the Illumina HiSeq System as 87-base-pair reads. Per the authors' processing: A later analysis counted some 80 million unique TCR beta chains across the 650 to 700 repertoires, and roughly 10 million of these chains were shared by at least two donors. Raw reads were error-corrected and collapsed into unique sequences by a nearest-neighbor algorithm in which closely related sequences were merged to remove PCR and sequencing errors. CDR3 sequences were aligned to IMGT reference sequences to assign V, D and J gene segments. For a sequence to be retained, at least a six-nucleotide match to both a V gene segment and a J gene segment was required. A rearrangement was called productive if the CDR3 had no stop codons and remained in frame with V and J, and every other rearrangement was called non-productive. CDR3 was defined by IMGT convention, running from the second conserved V-encoded cysteine to the conserved J-encoded phenylalanine. The earlier analysis of about 560 of the donors excluded any sequence lacking an unambiguous match to a single V gene segment. An earlier analysis of approximately 590 of the donors classified V segments as functional when productive rearrangements were above 56.7% and as segregating when the standard deviation between donors was above 5%. A statistical classification framework was built to diagnose cytomegalovirus status from the catalog of TCR beta chain sequences. In a later analysis, V and J genes were assigned by comparing TCR nucleotide sequences against IMGT/GENE-DB human TR gene sequences. Using the TCRdist pipeline, a later analysis assigned CDR3 sequences along with most-parsimonious VDJ recombination scenarios. In a later analysis, every TCR beta chain was defined by the combination of its CDR3 amino acid sequence and its V-gene family, and reads without a unique V-gene family were dropped. A later analysis removed 592 highly shared, low-generation-probability nucleotide sequences to deal with suspected cross-contamination and a sequencing artifact. In a later analysis, a clonal expansion index was calculated for each public chain from normalized within-repertoire ranks of inferred template counts. Generation probabilities in a later analysis came from a VDJ recombination model fitted to out-of-frame rearrangements, and those results were checked against IGoR. A later analysis scored TCR-TCR, TCR-HLA and TCR-CMV co-occurrence with hypergeometric tests, applying a repertoire-size bias correction to TCR pairs. In a later analysis, false discovery rates were estimated by permuting HLA or CMV assignments 20 times. In a later analysis, co-occurring TCRs were grouped with DBSCAN, and TCRdist sequence similarity was added when clustering was performed within HLA-allele-positive subsets. Co-occurrence clustering excluded repertoires with fewer than 30,000 or more than 120,000 public chains, plus five with anomalous nucleotide sharing. TCRdb provides this immuneACCESS table in a form limited to in-frame rearrangements. Some clones are lacking; in checked studies, under half of them reflect an unresolved V gene, and why the rest are absent is not known. V and J calls plus clone size are reproduced from that table; the DNA served to infer D and trimming. The sample includes 200,000 to 250,000 clones, with 82% observed a single time. The leading ten clones occupy around 5.4% of the sample.

The cohort was made up of 500 to 850 healthy bone marrow donors. All cohort members were sampled while nominally healthy, although unrecorded immune exposures were likely present. The donor was CMV seropositive and belonged to the group of about 290 seropositive cohort members. Each donor provided a peripheral blood sample, and peripheral blood mononuclear cells were used for TCR beta sequencing. The Qiagen DNeasy Blood Extraction Kit was used to extract genomic DNA from the blood cell samples. The specimen was PBMCs. The receptor was isolated from a woman in her 40s in good health and CMV-seropositive.

In nucleotide form, the sequence is TGTGCCAGCAGTTCCAGGGTTCGCGAGCAGTACTTC. Its protein reads: CASSSRVREQYF. The chain was built from TRBV6-1 and TRBJ2-7; a weak D assignment points to TRBD1 (5 bases agree). The cysteine opens and the phenylalanine closes a CDR3 of 12 amino acids. Just the 36-base CDR3 DNA is kept, in frame starting at base 1. The V end loses 5 bases and the J end loses 6 bases, and a stretch of 11 bases separates them. The germline V gene supplies CDR1 MNHNS and CDR2 SASEGT.